Shown below are 2 T cell receptor beta chains from a single sample sequenced in a study of T cell responses to AZD1222 COVID-19 vaccine. Generated by immunoSEQ multiplex PCR, the TCRdb table keeps only in-frame clones and is missing some. Of some 170,000 clones listed, approximately 90% are singletons. The sample in question was peripheral blood, obtained 28 days after the second dose of the MenACWY control vaccine. The receptors here all came from an adult who received the MenACWY meningococcal vaccine as a control.

The chain recombines TRBV5-5 with TRBJ2-5; D is perhaps TRBD2 (6 bases). Trimming took off 4 bases at V and 1 base at J, with 14 bases between the two ends. The CDR3 extends over 15 amino acids. CDR1 is SGHKS and CDR2 is YYEKEE in the germline V gene (reference sequence). The CDR3 sequence is CASSLSGTSQETQYF. The CDR3 DNA reads TGTGCCAGCAGCCTTTCTGGGACTTCCCAAGAGACCCAGTACTTC. The complete variable domain, with remaining parts taken from reference TRBV5-5 and TRBJ2-5, reads DAGVTQSPTHLIKTRGQQVTLRCSPISGHKSVSWYQQVLGQGPQFIFQYYEKEERGRGNFPDRFSARQFPNYSSELNVNALLLGDSALYLCASSLSGTSQETQYFGPGTRLLVL.

The V call is TRBV19, the J call TRBJ2-7, with D perhaps TRBD2 (5 bases). Trimming pared 6 bases from V and 3 bases from J, leaving 9 bases between. The germline gives CDR1 LNHDA, CDR2 SQIVND (reference sequence). CDR3 length: 12 amino acids. The CDR3 spells CASSEGGYEQYF. Written as DNA, the CDR3 is TGTGCCAGTAGCGAGGGCGGCTACGAGCAGTACTTC.